The subject of this entry is one T cell receptor beta chain. The CDR3 totals 17 residues. V was clipped by 5 bases and J by 2 bases; unmatched bases: 11. CDR1 MDHEN and CDR2 SYDVKM come from the germline V gene. This sample stems from a study of control samples from healthy donors and cancer patients. Measured with immunoSEQ multiplex PCR; TCRdb has only the in-frame clones, and not every one. The sample lists approximately 70,000 clones; approximately 89% were seen once. The receptor's source is a man aged 55 to 70 with colorectal cancer. The V call is TRBV28, the J call TRBJ2-5; 10 bases are shared with TRBD2. The specimen was PBMCs. CDR3 DNA sequence: TGTGCCAGCAGTCCCTGGGGGCTAGCGGGGGAACAAGAGACCCAGTACTTC. Its translation: CASSPWGLAGEQETQYF.